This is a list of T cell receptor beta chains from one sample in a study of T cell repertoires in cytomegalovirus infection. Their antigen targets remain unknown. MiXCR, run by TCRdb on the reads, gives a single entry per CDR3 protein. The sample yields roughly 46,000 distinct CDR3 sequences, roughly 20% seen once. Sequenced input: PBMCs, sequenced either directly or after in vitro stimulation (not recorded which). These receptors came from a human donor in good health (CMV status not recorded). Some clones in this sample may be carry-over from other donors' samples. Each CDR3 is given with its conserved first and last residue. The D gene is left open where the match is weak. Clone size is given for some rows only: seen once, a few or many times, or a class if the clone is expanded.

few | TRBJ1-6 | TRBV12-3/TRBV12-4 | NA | TGTGCCAGCAGTTTCAACAGCCAAGATTCACCCCTCCACTTT | CASSFNSQDSPLHF
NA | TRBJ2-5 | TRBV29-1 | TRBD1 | TGCAGCGTTGTACTAGGCGCAGGGGGAGAGACCCAGTACTTC | CSVVLGAGGETQYF
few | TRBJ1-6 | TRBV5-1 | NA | TGCGCCAGCAGCTTTCGAGGGAACTCCTATAATTCACCCCTCCACTTT | CASSFRGNSYNSPLHF
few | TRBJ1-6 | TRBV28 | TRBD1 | TGTGCCACTAGGGACAGTCATAATTCACCCCTCCACTTT | CATRDSHNSPLHF
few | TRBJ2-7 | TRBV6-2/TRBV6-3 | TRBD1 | TGTGCCAGCAGTTACGCAGGGGGAATCGACTACGAGCAGTACTTC | CASSYAGGIDYEQYF
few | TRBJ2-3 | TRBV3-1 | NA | TGTGCCAGCAGCCTTGCTGGAGGGGATACGCAGTATTTT | CASSLAGGDTQYF
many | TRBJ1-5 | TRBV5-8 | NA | TGTGCCAGCAGCTTCGGCATGGCTAATCAGCCCCAGCATTTT | CASSFGMANQPQHF
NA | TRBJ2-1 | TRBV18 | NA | TGTGCCAGCTCACGCCAAGTGGATAGGGATGAGCAGTTCTTC | CASSRQVDRDEQFF
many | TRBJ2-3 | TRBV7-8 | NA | TGTGCCAGCAGCCTAAGCCCTGAAGATACGCAGTATTTT | CASSLSPEDTQYF
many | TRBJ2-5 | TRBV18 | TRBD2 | TGTGCCAGCTCACCGGGACTAGCGGGGATAGTGACCCAGTACTTC | CASSPGLAGIVTQYF
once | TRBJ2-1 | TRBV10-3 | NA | TGTGCCTCATACTCCGGCTCCTACAATGAGCAGTTCTTC | CASYSGSYNEQFF
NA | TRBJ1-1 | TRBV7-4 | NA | TGTGCCAGCAGCTTAGTGGGACGGCAGACTGAAGCTTTCTTT | CASSLVGRQTEAFF
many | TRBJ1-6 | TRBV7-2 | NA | TGTGCCAGCAGCTTAGAGTACTCCTATAATTCACCCCTCCACTTT | CASSLEYSYNSPLHF
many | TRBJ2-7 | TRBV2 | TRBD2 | TGTGCCAGCAGGGGTTCGAGCGGGAGTAGTTACGAGCAGTACTTC | CASRGSSGSSYEQYF
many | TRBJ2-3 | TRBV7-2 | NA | TGTGCCAGCAGCTTAGGAATTCTAGACACAGATACGCAGTATTTT | CASSLGILDTDTQYF
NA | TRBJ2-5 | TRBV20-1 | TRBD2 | TGCAGTGCTGGGCATCTGGCGGGAGAAGAGACCCAGTACTTC | CSAGHLAGEETQYF
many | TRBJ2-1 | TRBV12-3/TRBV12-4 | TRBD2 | TGTGCCAGCAGACTTAGCGGGGCGGTTGAGCAGTTCTTC | CASRLSGAVEQFF
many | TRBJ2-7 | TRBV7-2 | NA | TGTGCCAGCAGCGAAGGGGGGAGGGCCTACGAGCAGTACTTC | CASSEGGRAYEQYF
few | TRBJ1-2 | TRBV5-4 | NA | TGTGCCAGCAGCTTGGGGGGGCGATACAGGGAGGACTATGGCTACACCTTC | CASSLGGRYREDYGYTF
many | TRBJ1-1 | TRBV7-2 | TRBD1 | TGTGCCAGCAGCTTAGGGACAGGGAGGGCTGAAGCTTTCTTT | CASSLGTGRAEAFF
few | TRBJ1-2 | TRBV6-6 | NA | TGTGCCAGCAGCTCTGGGGTCGGTCTGAGGAACTATGGCTACACCTTC | CASSSGVGLRNYGYTF
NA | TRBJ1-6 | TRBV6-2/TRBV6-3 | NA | TGTGCCAGCAGAACGGGTGGCAGTTACAAGGATTCACCCCTCCACTTT | CASRTGGSYKDSPLHF
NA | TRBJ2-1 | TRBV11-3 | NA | TGTGCCAGCAGCTTGGGAAGACTAGGCTCCCATGAGCAGTTCTTC | CASSLGRLGSHEQFF
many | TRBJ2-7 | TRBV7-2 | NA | TGTGCCAGCAGCTGGGGACTTGGGGAAGAGCAGTACTTC | CASSWGLGEEQYF
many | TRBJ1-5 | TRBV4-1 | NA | TGCGCCAGCAGCCCCCCGGGGGTGCATCAGCCCCAGCATTTT | CASSPPGVHQPQHF
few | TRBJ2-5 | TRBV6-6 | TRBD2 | TGTGCCAGCAGTAACCCGACTAGCGGGGGGGAGGAGACCCAGTACTTC | CASSNPTSGGEETQYF
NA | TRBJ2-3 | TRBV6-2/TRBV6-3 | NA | TGTGCCAGTGCTTTTTCGACAGATACGCAGTATTTT | CASAFSTDTQYF
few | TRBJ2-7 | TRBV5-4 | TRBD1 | TGTGCCAGCAGCTTGAAAGGGGGCTTGTCCTACGAGCAGTACTTC | CASSLKGGLSYEQYF
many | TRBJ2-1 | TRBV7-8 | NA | TGTGCCAGCAGCTTAAATACAGGGAACTACAATGAGCAGTTCTTC | CASSLNTGNYNEQFF
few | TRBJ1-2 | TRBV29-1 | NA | TGCAGCGTTGCCTCTAGTAAGAGCTTCTATGGCTACACCTTC | CSVASSKSFYGYTF
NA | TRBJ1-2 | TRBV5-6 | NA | TGTGCCAGCAGTCAAGTGGACTATGGCTACACCTTC | CASSQVDYGYTF
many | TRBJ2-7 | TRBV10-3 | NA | TGTGCCATCAGGGAGCAAGAGGGAGGCGAGCAGTACTTC | CAIREQEGGEQYF
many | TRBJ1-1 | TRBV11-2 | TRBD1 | TGTGCCAGCAGCTTAACCCCTGGACAGGGAAGGGCTTTCTTT | CASSLTPGQGRAFF
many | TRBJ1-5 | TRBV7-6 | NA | TGTGCCAGCACCTCAGGAGATCAGCCCCAGCATTTT | CASTSGDQPQHF
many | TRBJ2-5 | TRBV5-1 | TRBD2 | TGCGCCAGCAGCTGGGGGACTAGCGGTGGTCCAGAGACCCAGTACTTC | CASSWGTSGGPETQYF
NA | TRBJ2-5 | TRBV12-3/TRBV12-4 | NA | TGTGCCAGCAGTTTAGCAGGGATGGAAGAGACCCAGTACTTC | CASSLAGMEETQYF
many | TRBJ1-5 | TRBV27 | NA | TGTGCCAGCAGTTCCACTGGGTCCGGCCAGCCCCAGCATTTT | CASSSTGSGQPQHF
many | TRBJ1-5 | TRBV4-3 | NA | TGCGCCAGCATCCTCGGACACTATAATCAGCCCCAGCATTTT | CASILGHYNQPQHF
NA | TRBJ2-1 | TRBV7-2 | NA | TGTGCCAGCAGCTTCCGCTATGGTCGGTCGTTGGTACCGAATTCCTACAATGAGCAGTTCTTC | CASSFRYGRSLVPNSYNEQFF
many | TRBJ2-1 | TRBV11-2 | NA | TGTGCCTCCAGAGTGGGGCCAAACAATGAGCAGTTCTTC | CASRVGPNNEQFF
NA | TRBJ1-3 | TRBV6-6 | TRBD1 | TGTGCCAGCAGCTCCGGACAGGGCGGAAACACCATATATTTT | CASSSGQGGNTIYF
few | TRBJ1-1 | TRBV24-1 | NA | TGTGCCACCAGTGATGGACCAAGGGGCACTGAAGCTTTCTTT | CATSDGPRGTEAFF
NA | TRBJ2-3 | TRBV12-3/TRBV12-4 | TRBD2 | TGTGCCAGCAGTTCTAGCGGGACCACAGATACGCAGTATTTT | CASSSSGTTDTQYF
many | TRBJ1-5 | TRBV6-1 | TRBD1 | TGTGCCAGCAGCTCGACAGGGATCAATCAGCCCCAGCATTTT | CASSSTGINQPQHF